The source of this T cell receptor (beta chain) is a study of beta chain features in type 1 diabetes. The CDR3 covers 11 residues. Germline values: CDR1 SEHNR, CDR2 FQNEAQ (reference sequence). V shed 5 bases and J shed 9 bases, with 8 bases lying between them. Every isolated RNA sample was fully reverse transcribed, so sequencing captured expressed TCRB transcripts. Some clones are missing from TCRdb's copy, which holds only in-frame ones; the method was immunoSEQ multiplex PCR. The sample records 120,000 to 150,000 clones, roughly 53% being singletons. Per donor, one heparinised blood draw averaged around 0.12 L. Researchers reported sorting CD4+ naive, central memory, regulatory and stem cell-like memory cells via CD45RO/CCR7/CD25/CD127/CD95/CD27.

The specimen was Tregs from blood. This chain links TRBV7-9 with TRBJ2-1, with D unresolved. The clonotype comes from a man younger than 35 in good health. The DNA of the CDR3 is TGTGCCAGCAGCCTTACAACTGAGCAGTTCTTC. It translates to CASSLTTEQFF. Complete variable domain (other parts from reference TRBV7-9 and TRBJ2-1): DTGVSQNPRHKITKRGQNVTFRCDPISEHNRLYWYRQTLGQGPEFLTYFQNEAQLEKSRLLSDRFSAERPKGSFSTLEIQRTEQGDSAMYLCASSLTTEQFFGPGTRLTVL.